This T cell receptor (beta chain) was recorded in a study of T cell repertoires in cytomegalovirus infection. The overall study: It was the public TCR beta signatures that indicated both CMV infection and matching HLA type. Whole-study results and caveats: It was HLA-C-restricted CMV-specific TCR beta clonotypes that dominated the response ex vivo. The cumulative frequency of public TCR beta families distinguished individuals who carried CMV together with the relevant HLA.

TCRdb ran MiXCR on the reads and lists one entry per CDR3 protein. The table shows about 260,000 distinct CDR3 sequences, with roughly 10% occurring only once. The length of the CDR3 is 14 residues. CDR1 MNHEY and CDR2 SMNVEV come from the germline V gene (reference sequence). The V end lost 0 bases, the J end lost 7 bases, and 12 bases lay between the germline ends. There are many counts of this clonotype. Its antigen is not known. This clonotype was sampled from a human donor in good health (CMV status not recorded). Some clones in this sample may be carry-over from other donors' samples. The chain couples TRBV27 to TRBJ1-1, with a possible D match to TRBD1 (5 bases). What was sequenced was PBMCs. The CDR3, as DNA: TGTGCCAGCAGTTTATCCGGGCGGGGCGGTGAAGCTTTCTTT. It specifies CASSLSGRGGEAFF.